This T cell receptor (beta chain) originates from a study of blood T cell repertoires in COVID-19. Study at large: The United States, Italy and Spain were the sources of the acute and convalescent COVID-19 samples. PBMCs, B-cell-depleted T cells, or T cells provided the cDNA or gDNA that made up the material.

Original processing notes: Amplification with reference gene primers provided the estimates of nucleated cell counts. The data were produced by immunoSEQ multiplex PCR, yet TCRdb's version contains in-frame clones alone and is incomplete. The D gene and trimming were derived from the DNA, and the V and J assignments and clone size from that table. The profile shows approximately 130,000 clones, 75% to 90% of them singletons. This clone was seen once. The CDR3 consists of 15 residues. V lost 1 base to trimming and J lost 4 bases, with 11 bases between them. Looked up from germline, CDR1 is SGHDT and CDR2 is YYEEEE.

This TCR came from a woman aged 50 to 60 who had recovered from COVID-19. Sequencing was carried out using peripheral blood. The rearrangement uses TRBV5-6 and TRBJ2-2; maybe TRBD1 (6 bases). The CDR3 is CASSLQGRGTGELFF. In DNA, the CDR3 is TGTGCCAGCAGCTTGCAGGGGAGAGGCACCGGGGAGCTGTTTTTT.